Listed below are T cell receptor beta chains from one sample, sequenced in a study of Ad26.COV2.S vaccination and SARS-CoV-2 variants. Assay used: immunoSEQ multiplex PCR; TCRdb lists only in-frame clones, some missing. The sample has fewer than 500,000 clones; approximately 89% are singletons. The material sequenced was peripheral blood, taken in a trial of Ad26.COV2.S vaccine versus placebo. The receptors stem from a person aged 18 to 59 who received the Ad26.COV2.S COVID-19 vaccine or a placebo. CDR3s include the opening cysteine and the closing phenylalanine or tryptophan. D genes are given only for firm matches. Clone size, where shown, is once, few, many, or a class for clones that have expanded.

D	size	J	V	CDR3	DNA
NA	NA	TRBJ2-1	TRBV6-5	CASSYAGSPSYNEQFF	TGTGCCAGCAGTTACGCTGGCAGTCCCTCCTACAATGAGCAGTTCTTC
NA	once	TRBJ2-5	TRBV7-2	CASSPGDVRETQYF	TGTGCCAGCAGTCCCGGGGATGTCCGAGAGACCCAGTACTTC
NA	NA	TRBJ2-1	TRBV21-1	CASSKARELYNEQFF	TGTGCCAGCAGCAAAGCGCGGGAGCTTTACAATGAGCAGTTCTTC
NA	NA	TRBJ2-5	TRBV5-4	CASSLKGRETQYF	TGTGCCAGCAGCTTAAAGGGGAGGGAGACCCAGTACTTC
NA	NA	TRBJ1-2	TRBV3-1/TRBV3-2	CASSQGGKRGSYGYTF	TGTGCCAGCAGCCAGGGAGGGAAAAGGGGTTCCTATGGCTACACCTTC
NA	few	TRBJ1-1	TRBV11-3	CASSLEGGHTEAFF	TGTGCCAGCAGCTTAGAGGGGGGACACACTGAAGCTTTCTTT
NA	NA	TRBJ2-3	TRBV5-1	CASSKGPDTDTQYF	TGCGCCAGCAGCAAGGGACCAGACACAGATACGCAGTATTTT
NA	NA	TRBJ1-5	TRBV9	CASSTGTANNQPQHF	TGTGCCAGCAGCACCGGGACGGCTAACAATCAGCCCCAGCATTTT
NA	NA	TRBJ2-5	TRBV2	CASSGTSQETQYF	TGTGCCAGCAGTGGGACTTCCCAAGAGACCCAGTACTTC
NA	NA	TRBJ1-6	TRBV10-3	CAISGSSYNSPLHF	TGTGCCATCAGTGGCAGCTCCTATAATTCACCCCTCCACTTT
TRBD2	NA	TRBJ2-2	TRBV5-1	CASKGLAGPGELFF	TGCGCCAGTAAAGGACTAGCGGGCCCCGGGGAGCTGTTTTTT
TRBD1	NA	TRBJ1-2	TRBV5-4	CASRQGARDGYTF	TGTGCCAGCCGACAGGGGGCGCGGGATGGCTACACCTTC
NA	NA	TRBJ2-3	TRBV3-1/TRBV3-2	CASSQEVPRSGPTDTQYF	TGTGCCAGCAGCCAAGAGGTCCCCCGCTCCGGACCCACAGATACGCAGTATTTT
TRBD1	NA	TRBJ2-6	TRBV5-6	CASSLGTGSGANVLTF	TGTGCCAGCAGCTTGGGGACAGGGTCTGGGGCCAACGTCCTGACTTTC
TRBD1	NA	TRBJ2-3	TRBV12-5	CASGLTGGGDTQYF	TGTGCTAGTGGTTTGACAGGGGGCGGTGATACGCAGTATTTT
NA	NA	TRBJ1-4	TRBV27	CASAPLLGFREKLFF	TGTGCCAGCGCACCACTCTTAGGGTTTCGGGAAAAACTGTTTTTT
TRBD1	NA	TRBJ1-5	TRBV6-2/TRBV6-3	CASSLQIRGQGHQPQHF	TGTGCCAGCAGTCTACAGATCCGCGGACAGGGACATCAGCCCCAGCATTTT
NA	few	TRBJ1-5	TRBV18	CASSPLPPGVEDPQHF	TGTGCCAGCTCACCACTCCCGCCGGGGGTGGAGGATCCCCAGCATTTT
NA	NA	TRBJ2-5	TRBV9	CASSVASVDTQETQYF	TGTGCCAGCAGCGTAGCTAGCGTCGACACACAAGAGACCCAGTACTTC
NA	NA	TRBJ2-5	TRBV18	CASSPAPGQKETQYF	TGTGCCAGCTCACCAGCCCCGGGGCAAAAGGAGACCCAGTACTTC
NA	NA	TRBJ2-1	TRBV3-1/TRBV3-2	CASSGTHEQFF	TGTGCCAGCAGCGGGACGCATGAGCAGTTCTTC
NA	NA	TRBJ1-6	TRBV4-1	CASKRAGVNSPLHF	TGCGCCAGCAAGAGGGCAGGGGTTAATTCACCCCTCCACTTT
TRBD2	NA	TRBJ2-1	TRBV27	CASSSWEGSYNEQFF	TGTGCCAGCAGCTCATGGGAGGGGTCCTACAATGAGCAGTTCTTC
TRBD1	NA	TRBJ1-5	TRBV19	CASSVSQDRKAQPQHF	TGTGCCAGTAGTGTCTCACAGGACAGGAAGGCTCAGCCCCAGCATTTT
TRBD1	NA	TRBJ1-3	TRBV28	CASSSYRDRGLAGNTIYF	TGTGCCAGCAGTTCATACCGGGACAGGGGGTTGGCTGGAAACACCATATATTTT
NA	NA	TRBJ2-3	TRBV15	CATSRDPAEGSDTQYF	TGTGCCACCAGCAGAGATCCGGCGGAGGGTAGCGATACGCAGTATTTT
NA	NA	TRBJ1-3	TRBV7-2	CASSLWDTSGNTIYF	TGTGCCAGCAGCTTATGGGATACCTCTGGAAACACCATATATTTT
NA	NA	TRBJ1-2	TRBV5-4	CASSFPMLGRAYGYTF	TGTGCCAGCAGCTTTCCGATGTTGGGCAGGGCCTATGGCTACACCTTC
NA	NA	TRBJ2-1	TRBV18	CASSPFESSYNEQFF	TGTGCCAGCTCACCATTCGAGAGCTCCTACAATGAGCAGTTCTTC